The text below deals with one TCR beta chain. The trim removed 7 bases at V and 5 bases at J, leaving 8 bases unmatched. The CDR3 extends over 13 amino acids. Germline V gene sequence: CDR1 MDHEN, CDR2 SYDVKM. This specimen comes from a study of regulatory T cells in long-lasting Graves disease. Preparation of the TCR library used RNA extracted from PBMCs. By American Thyroid Association guidelines, Graves' disease was diagnosed in the cohort. Blood from the periphery, around 9.3 milliliters in all, was drawn into EDTA tubes. One entry per CDR3 protein results from TCRdb running MiXCR on the reads. The table has 950 to 1,500 distinct CDR3 sequences, roughly 50% seen once; the top ten hold roughly 13%.

The clonotype originates from a female donor with Graves disease. This specimen consisted of peripheral blood mononuclear cells (PBMCs), obtained with antithyroid drug treatment, in newly diagnosed or persistent Graves disease (not recorded which). The V and J genes are TRBV28 and TRBJ2-7, with 7 bases matching TRBD1. CDR3 nucleotides: TGTGCCAGCACCGAGACAGGGTGGAACGAGCAGTACTTC. Translated: CASTETGWNEQYF.